Listed here are 21 T cell receptor beta chains from one sample, sequenced in a study of shared clonotypes between healthy human individuals. Assay used: immunoSEQ multiplex PCR; TCRdb lists only in-frame clones, some missing. The sample holds over 700,000 clones, approximately 72% seen once. The sequenced material came from memory CD4+ T cells sorted from blood. Described subset: CD45RA-negative fraction. These receptors were obtained from a woman between 25 and 40 years old in good health.

Comments on this clone: Distinct nucleotide sequences in the sample also encode this CDR3. DNA of the CDR3: TGTGCCAGCAGTGTCCTCTATGGCTACACCTTC. Protein product: CASSVLYGYTF. This rearrangement joins TRBV6-5 to TRBJ1-2, with no clear D. This CDR3 has 11 residues. Looked up from germline, CDR1 is MNHEY and CDR2 is SVGAGI. V lost 5 bases, J lost 4 bases, and 5 bases lay in between.

V usage is TRBV11-3 and J usage is TRBJ2-3, with D maybe TRBD1 (5 bases). Germline values: CDR1 SGHNT, CDR2 YENEEA. The CDR3 covers 12 residues. Trimming shortened V by 3 bases and J by 6 bases, and 7 bases separated the two germline ends. The CDR3 region has the DNA TGTGCCAGCAGCTTCCAGGGTGATACGCAGTATTTT. Encoded protein: CASSFQGDTQYF.

The V gene is TRBV19, the J gene TRBJ1-5; 8 nucleotides agree with TRBD1. V was clipped by 8 bases and J by 4 bases; unmatched bases: 4. Looked up from germline, CDR1 is LNHDA and CDR2 is SQIVND (reference sequence). CDR3 length equals 13 residues. DNA of the CDR3: TGTGCCAGTGACAGGGGTGAGAATCAGCCCCAGCATTTT. Translation: CASDRGENQPQHF.

The chain couples TRBV10-3 to TRBJ2-3; 9 bases line up with TRBD2. Germline V gene data show CDR1 as ENHRY and CDR2 as SYGVKD. The J segment lost 2 bases and the V segment lost 4 bases, leaving 7 bases of the junction unmatched. The CDR3 sequence is 16 residues long. The CDR3 nucleotides read TGTGCCATCAGTGTTGGTAGCGGGGGCCTCACAGATACGCAGTATTTT. Protein sequence: CAISVGSGGLTDTQYF.

This chain uses TRBV6-1 with TRBJ1-5, with D hard to call. The CDR3 spans 13 residues. Germline-derived CDR1 and CDR2 are MNHNS and SASEGT. V dropped 7 bases and J dropped 7 bases, with 14 bases sitting between them. DNA for the CDR3: TGTGCCAGCATTCGTCCAGGCGGACAGCCCCAGCATTTT. Its protein product is CASIRPGGQPQHF.

J is TRBJ2-2 and V is TRBV5-1; D might be TRBD1 (6 bases). Deletions cut 4 bases from V and 6 bases from J, with 13 bases between. CDR1 and CDR2 (germline): SGHRS, YFSETQ. This CDR3 comprises 14 residues. The DNA for the CDR3 is TGCGCCAGCAGCACCTCAGGGGACGCCGGGGAGCTGTTTTTT. Translated: CASSTSGDAGELFF.

The chain couples TRBV25-1 to TRBJ2-2; 9 bases map to TRBD1. The CDR3 runs to 17 residues. The V and J ends lost 5 bases and 4 bases, in that order; junction bases with no gene match: 11. CDR1 is MGHDK and CDR2 is SYGVNS in the germline V gene. The CDR3 is CASSPNQGTGFTGELFF. CDR3 nucleotides: TGTGCCAGCAGTCCCAACCAAGGGACAGGGTTCACCGGGGAGCTGTTTTTT.

This clone was picked up a small number of times. The J gene is TRBJ1-1, the V gene TRBV30, with D unresolved. Trimming removed 3 bases from V and 0 bases from J, with 11 bases in between. CDR1 is GTSNPN, CDR2 SVGIG, per germline (reference sequence). The CDR3 is made up of 14 amino acids. CDR3 DNA: TGTGCCTGGAGGCGCCATGCGTTGAACACTGAAGCTTTCTTT. This encodes CAWRRHALNTEAFF.

In this sample, this clone turned up many times. The chain combines TRBV4-2 with TRBJ2-2, with 8 bases lining up with TRBD2. CDR1 and CDR2 (germline): LGHNA, YNFKEQ. Unmatched junction bases numbered 7, after V lost 0 bases and J lost 1 base. The CDR3 spans 18 residues. The CDR3 bases are TGTGCCAGCAGCCAAGAGGGTAGCGGGACGGTGAACACCGGGGAGCTGTTTTTT. It specifies CASSQEGSGTVNTGELFF.

J is TRBJ1-5 and V is TRBV18; TRBD1 matches at 11 bases. The CDR3 covers 19 residues. Trimming at V came to 0 bases and at J to 10 bases, leaving 17 bases not matched to a gene. From germline, CDR1 is KGHSH and CDR2 LQKENI. CDR3 protein: CASSPPGQGGTSSTSPQHF. The CDR3, as DNA: TGTGCCAGCTCACCACCGGGACAGGGGGGTACTTCCTCAACCTCCCCCCAGCATTTT.

The genes are TRBV18 and TRBJ1-1; 7 bases agree with TRBD1. Germline CDR1 is KGHSH and CDR2 is LQKENI. This CDR3 is 17 amino acids long. The V and J ends lost 5 bases and 2 bases, in that order; junction bases with no gene match: 14. The CDR3 sequence: CASSSRQGRDINTEAFF. The CDR3 region has the DNA TGTGCCAGCTCATCTAGACAGGGCCGTGACATTAACACTGAAGCTTTCTTT.

The chain recombines TRBV19 with TRBJ2-1; 7 bases align to TRBD2. The CDR3 is 15 amino acids. CDR1 and CDR2 from the germline V gene are LNHDA and SQIVND (reference sequence). Trimming cost V 7 bases and J 7 bases; bases outside gene matches: 13. This chain's CDR3 is CASISPSGMGNEQFF. The CDR3 DNA reads as TGTGCCAGTATCAGTCCCAGCGGGATGGGTAATGAGCAGTTCTTC. The whole variable domain, filled in from reference TRBV19 and TRBJ2-1, reads DGGITQSPKYLFRKEGQNVTLSCEQNLNHDAMYWYRQDPGQGLRLIYYSQIVNDFQKGDIAEGYSVSREKKESFPLTVTSAQKNPTAFYLCASISPSGMGNEQFFGPGTRLTVL.

The chain links TRBV2 to TRBJ1-5; D is undetermined. Germline lookup yields CDR1 SNHLY and CDR2 FYNNEI. The CDR3 extends over 13 amino acids. The germline V and J ends were trimmed by 2 bases and 4 bases, with 6 bases remaining between them. The CDR3 spells CASSEQYNQPQHF. In DNA form, the CDR3 reads TGTGCCAGCAGTGAACAGTATAATCAGCCCCAGCATTTT. Variable domain in full (rest from reference TRBV2 and TRBJ1-5): EPEVTQTPSHQVTQMGQEVILRCVPISNHLYFYWYRQILGQKVEFLVSFYNNEISEKSEIFDDQFSVERPDGSNFTLKIRSTKLEDSAMYFCASSEQYNQPQHFGDGTRLSIL.

The chain joins TRBV5-1 to TRBJ2-3; no definite D call. V lost 6 bases, J lost 1 base, and 12 bases lay in between. Germline V CDR1 and CDR2: SGHRS, YFSETQ. The CDR3 length is 14 residues. The CDR3 reads CASNWATGTDTQYF. The DNA for the CDR3 is TGCGCCAGCAATTGGGCTACTGGCACAGATACGCAGTATTTT.

This chain uses TRBV19 with TRBJ2-5; no definite D call. This CDR3 is built from 12 residues. The V end was cut by 3 bases, the J end by 5 bases, with 7 bases between. Germline assignment: CDR1 LNHDA and CDR2 SQIVND (reference sequence). This CDR3 reads CASSIDPETQYF. CDR3 coding DNA: TGTGCCAGTAGTATCGATCCCGAGACCCAGTACTTC.

The chain employs TRBV5-1 and TRBJ2-6; TRBD1 matches at 8 bases. CDR1 is SGHRS and CDR2 is YFSETQ in the germline V gene. The CDR3 runs 19 residues. With 7 bases clipped from V and 0 bases from J, the junction kept 15 bases outside the gene matches. Written as DNA, the CDR3 is TGCGCCAGCTCCACGAGGGGTGGGGACAGGAGCTCTGGGGCCAACGTCCTGACTTTC. This codes for CASSTRGGDRSSGANVLTF.

This rearrangement joins TRBV28 to TRBJ1-1; the D gene is possibly TRBD1 (6 bases). The V end lost 2 bases, the J end lost 10 bases, and 14 bases lay between the germline ends. This CDR3 is 13 amino acids long. CDR1 MDHEN and CDR2 SYDVKM come from the germline V gene. CDR3 residues: CASSLLDPRGAFF. In DNA, the CDR3 is TGTGCCAGCAGTTTACTTGACCCCAGGGGAGCTTTCTTT.

The chain uses TRBV19 and TRBJ1-5; D may be TRBD1 (5 bases). The germline gives CDR1 LNHDA, CDR2 SQIVND (reference sequence). The CDR3 runs 13 residues. Trimming left V 8 bases short and J 5 bases short, with 13 bases between. In DNA, the CDR3 is TGTGCCAGTGCCTCCGGGACCTATCAGCCCCAGCATTTT. It specifies CASASGTYQPQHF.

In nucleotides, the CDR3 is TGTGCCAGCAGCCTCGTTCGGCGGGATGAGCAGTTCTTC. Translation: CASSLVRRDEQFF. This rearrangement joins TRBV11-3 to TRBJ2-1; the D gene is possibly TRBD2 (5 bases). The V gene's germline CDR1 is SGHNT and CDR2 YENEEA. This CDR3 region has 13 residues. Trimming pared 5 bases from V and 8 bases from J, leaving 13 bases between.

This rearrangement joins TRBV2 to TRBJ2-7; possibly TRBD2 for D (6 bases). This CDR3 is built from 13 residues. Per germline, CDR1 SNHLY and CDR2 FYNNEI. Between the trimmed V and J ends, which lost 8 bases and 0 bases, there was a span of 11 bases. CDR3 DNA sequence: TGTGCCAGCGAGCGGGTGAACTCCTACGAGCAGTACTTC. It is translated as CASERVNSYEQYF.

The table lists this clone with a few counts. The genes are TRBV6-1 and TRBJ1-2; no reliable D call. Germline V gene lookup returns CDR1 MNHNS and CDR2 SASEGT. The length of the CDR3 is 13 residues. The V and J ends lost 5 bases and 1 base respectively, with 8 bases between them. CDR3 loop: CASSWQDNYGYTF. CDR3 bases: TGTGCCAGCAGTTGGCAGGATAACTATGGCTACACCTTC.